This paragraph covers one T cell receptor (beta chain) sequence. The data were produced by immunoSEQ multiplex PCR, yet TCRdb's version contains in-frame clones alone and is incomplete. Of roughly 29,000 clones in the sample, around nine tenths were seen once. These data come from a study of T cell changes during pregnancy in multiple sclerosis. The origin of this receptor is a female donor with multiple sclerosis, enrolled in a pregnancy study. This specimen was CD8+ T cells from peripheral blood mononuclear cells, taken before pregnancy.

In nucleotides, the CDR3 is TGTGCCAGCAGCTTCGGGAACCCCTACGAGCAGTACTTC. Protein product: CASSFGNPYEQYF. The chain joins TRBV7-9 to TRBJ2-7, with D perhaps TRBD2 (5 bases). V lost 3 bases and J 2 bases, leaving 8 bases between the germline ends. The CDR3 totals 13 residues. Germline V gene lookup returns CDR1 SEHNR and CDR2 FQNEAQ (reference sequence).